This T cell receptor beta chain was captured in a study of identical twins. General observations from the study: Conclusions were drawn cross-sectionally by statistical analysis, without following the same donors. Alpha sequences out of frame and shared by twins had excess low generation probability.

Donors uniformly comprised healthy Caucasians. TCRdb reprocessed the 5' RACE reads via MiXCR and lists one record per CDR3 protein. The sample carries 250,000 to 350,000 distinct CDR3 sequences, approximately 8.5% recorded once. This clonotype was counted at least ten times. The target antigen is unknown. The same specimen was also included in a second study, on yellow fever vaccine responses in identical twins.

The origin of this receptor is a woman under 30 in good health. The sequenced sample consisted of memory (CD45RO+) T cells sorted from blood.

The CDR3 DNA sequence: TGTGCCAGCAGTTTTATCGGGAGGGGCCACAATGAGCAGTTCTTC. As protein: CASSFIGRGHNEQFF. The genes are TRBV12-3 or TRBV12-4 and TRBJ2-1; 8 nucleotides line up with TRBD2. CDR3 length: 15 residues. Unmatched junction bases numbered 6, after V lost 3 bases and J lost 5 bases.